These 30 T cell receptor beta chains originate from one sample sequenced in a study of T cell changes during pregnancy in multiple sclerosis. Data came from immunoSEQ multiplex PCR; TCRdb stores just in-frame clones and leaves some out. This table holds roughly 60,000 clones, about nine tenths found once. The sequences come from CD4+ T cells from peripheral blood mononuclear cells, collected in the first trimester of pregnancy. Receptor source: a female donor with multiple sclerosis, enrolled in a pregnancy study.

The V and J genes are TRBV2 and TRBJ1-2; the D gene is possibly TRBD1 (5 bases). Germline CDR1 is SNHLY and CDR2 is FYNNEI. Trimming stripped 8 bases from V and 4 bases from J, with 14 bases between. This CDR3 has 13 amino acids. CDR3 region: CASGTGRPYGYTF. CDR3 sequence (DNA): TGTGCCAGCGGGACCGGGAGGCCCTATGGCTACACCTTC. The entire variable domain, with the rest obtained from reference TRBV2 and TRBJ1-2, is as follows: EPEVTQTPSHQVTQMGQEVILRCVPISNHLYFYWYRQILGQKVEFLVSFYNNEISEKSEIFDDQFSVERPDGSNFTLKIRSTKLEDSAMYFCASGTGRPYGYTFGSGTRLTVV.

This chain links TRBV9 with TRBJ2-1; 7 bases map to TRBD2. The CDR3 contains 15 residues. CDR1 SGDLS and CDR2 YYNGEE come from the germline V gene. V was clipped by 0 bases and J by 5 bases; unmatched bases: 5. The CDR3 sequence: CASSVVPSGNNEQFF. CDR3 sequence (DNA): TGTGCCAGCAGCGTAGTACCGAGCGGGAACAATGAGCAGTTCTTC.

This chain connects TRBV7-3 to TRBJ1-1; 9 bases match TRBD1. V shed 5 bases and J 3 bases; nucleotides not matched to a gene: 10. Germline V lookup: CDR1 SGHTA, CDR2 FQGTGA. CDR3 size: 16 residues. In nucleotides, the CDR3 is TGTGCCAGCAGCACGACAGGACAGGGGCCATACACTGAAGCTTTCTTT. Translation: CASSTTGQGPYTEAFF.

V gene TRBV11-3 combines with J gene TRBJ1-4; D is ambiguous. The CDR3 covers 13 residues. V lost 0 bases, J lost 8 bases, and 7 bases lay in between. The germline gives CDR1 SGHNT, CDR2 YENEEA. The CDR3 here is CASSLDHQEKLFF. The CDR3 bases are TGTGCCAGCAGCTTAGATCATCAGGAAAAACTGTTTTTT. Combining the CDR3 with reference TRBV11-3 and TRBJ1-4 gives the whole variable domain EAGVVQSPRYKIIEKKQPVAFWCNPISGHNTLYWYLQNLGQGPELLIRYENEEAVDDSQLPKDRFSAERLKGVDSTLKIQPAELGDSAVYLCASSLDHQEKLFFGSGTQLSVL.

This chain links TRBV6-4 with TRBJ2-1, with 12 bases aligning to TRBD2. This CDR3 comprises 15 residues. CDR1 is MRHNA and CDR2 is SNTAGT in the germline V gene. Trimming removed 5 bases from V and 8 bases from J; junction bases left unmatched: 7. The CDR3 reads CASSKLAGGEDEQFF. CDR3 nucleotide sequence: TGTGCCAGCAGTAAACTAGCGGGGGGCGAGGATGAGCAGTTCTTC.

This sequence joins TRBV5-1 and TRBJ2-3; the D is unclear. Trimming stripped 0 bases from V and 2 bases from J, with 7 bases between. The CDR3 spans 14 residues. In germline, CDR1 is SGHRS, CDR2 YFSETQ. CDR3 region: CASSLGYYTDTQYF. The CDR3 DNA follows: TGCGCCAGCAGCTTGGGCTATTACACAGATACGCAGTATTTT. The full variable domain, with the rest looked up from reference TRBV5-1 and TRBJ2-3, is KAGVTQTPRYLIKTRGQQVTLSCSPISGHRSVSWYQQTPGQGLQFLFEYFSETQRNKGNFPGRFSGRQFSNSRSEMNVSTLELGDSALYLCASSLGYYTDTQYFGPGTRLTVL.

This chain joins TRBV7-9 and TRBJ2-7; the match to TRBD2 covers 9 bases. CDR3 size: 15 residues. Trimming took 0 bases from V and 2 from J; bases not matched to a gene: 2. From germline, CDR1 is SEHNR and CDR2 FQNEAQ (reference sequence). The CDR3 region is CASSLAGGGAYEQYF. CDR3 coding DNA: TGTGCCAGCAGCTTAGCGGGCGGGGGGGCCTACGAGCAGTACTTC.

This rearrangement joins TRBV11-1 to TRBJ1-1, with D tentatively TRBD1 (5 bases). The CDR3 contains 14 residues. Trimming shortened V by 5 bases and J by 6 bases, and 16 bases separated the two germline ends. Germline assignment: CDR1 SGHAT and CDR2 FQDESV (reference sequence). CDR3 coding DNA: TGTGCCAGCAGCCCCGAGAGGCAGGGTGCTGAAGCTTTCTTT. It codes for CASSPERQGAEAFF.

V gene TRBV5-8 combines with J gene TRBJ2-7, with TRBD1 matching 8 bases. This CDR3 comprises 16 residues. Losses at the gene ends were 5 bases for V and 2 bases for J; bases not matched to a gene: 12. Germline V CDR1 and CDR2: SGHTS, YDEGEE. The CDR3 region is CASRPTRTGLTYEQYF. In nucleotides, the CDR3 is TGTGCCAGCAGACCTACGAGGACAGGGTTAACCTACGAGCAGTACTTC.

V gene TRBV7-9 combines with J gene TRBJ1-1, with TRBD1 matching 7 bases. This CDR3 spans 14 amino acids. Trimming took 5 bases from V and 5 from J; bases not matched to a gene: 8. Germline V gene lookup returns CDR1 SEHNR and CDR2 FQNEAQ (reference sequence). The CDR3 loop reads CASSPRQGGTEAFF. The DNA of the CDR3 is TGTGCCAGCAGCCCCAGACAGGGAGGAACTGAAGCTTTCTTT.

The rearrangement links TRBV2 to TRBJ2-1; 8 bases are shared with TRBD2. This CDR3 has 15 residues. The J segment lost 5 bases and the V segment lost 7 bases, leaving 10 bases of the junction unmatched. The germline V gene encodes CDR1 SNHLY and CDR2 FYNNEI. The CDR3 sequence: CASKSSAGGHNEQFF. CDR3 DNA: TGTGCCAGCAAAAGTTCGGCGGGGGGTCACAATGAGCAGTTCTTC. Complete variable domain (other parts from reference TRBV2 and TRBJ2-1): EPEVTQTPSHQVTQMGQEVILRCVPISNHLYFYWYRQILGQKVEFLVSFYNNEISEKSEIFDDQFSVERPDGSNFTLKIRSTKLEDSAMYFCASKSSAGGHNEQFFGPGTRLTVL.

This chain links TRBV4-2 with TRBJ1-2; no clear D gene. The CDR3 is made up of 13 amino acids. V gave up 2 bases and J gave up 14 bases, with 18 bases separating them. Germline V gene lookup returns CDR1 LGHNA and CDR2 YNFKEQ. DNA of the CDR3: TGTGCCAGCAGCCAAAGGGTGGAGGAGGATTCGACCTTC. It is translated as CASSQRVEEDSTF.

The rearrangement joins TRBV19 to TRBJ2-7, with 10 bases aligning to TRBD1. Germline CDR1 reads LNHDA; CDR2 reads SQIVND (reference sequence). The CDR3 covers 13 residues. Trimming took 8 bases from V and 5 from J; bases not matched to a gene: 6. Here the CDR3 DNA reads TGTGCCAGTTCCGGACAGGGGGGCGACGAGCAGTACTTC. It encodes CASSGQGGDEQYF.

This chain joins TRBV30 and TRBJ1-1; weak D call: TRBD1 (5 bases). The germline V and J ends were trimmed by 2 bases and 4 bases, with 11 bases remaining between them. This CDR3 comprises 13 residues. The germline CDR1 and CDR2 sequences are GTSNPN and SVGIG (reference sequence). CDR3 bases: TGTGCCTGGAGTCGACAAACAGGCACTGAAGCTTTCTTT. This sequence encodes CAWSRQTGTEAFF.

The V gene is TRBV18, the J gene TRBJ1-1; 7 nucleotides agree with TRBD1. The ends lost 2 bases at V and 9 bases at J; junction bases unmatched: 6. This CDR3 contains 13 residues. From germline, CDR1 is KGHSH and CDR2 LQKENI. The CDR3 DNA reads TGTGCCAGCTCACCAAGAGGGGACAGTCAAGCTTTCTTT. Translated: CASSPRGDSQAFF.

V and J are TRBV6-5 and TRBJ2-7; D perhaps matches TRBD1 (6 bases). Germline V gene lookup returns CDR1 MNHEY and CDR2 SVGAGI. The CDR3 consists of 14 residues. V lost 7 bases, J lost 2 bases, and 15 bases lay in between. CDR3 sequence (DNA): TGTGCCAGCAAAACAGGGCAAATTACCTACGAGCAGTACTTC. Its translation: CASKTGQITYEQYF.

This clone has only one observation. The chain links TRBV7-8 to TRBJ2-1; D is perhaps TRBD1 (6 bases). The CDR3 runs to 15 residues. V was clipped by 4 bases and J by 9 bases, with 19 bases between them. Germline V gene lookup returns CDR1 SGHVS and CDR2 FQNEAQ. CDR3 residues: CASSSLKGGSSEQFF. The CDR3 DNA follows: TGTGCCAGCAGCTCCCTAAAAGGGGGATCATCTGAGCAGTTCTTC.

The chain has TRBV25-1 and TRBJ1-3; the match to TRBD1 covers 9 bases. Trimming took 4 bases from V and 1 from J; bases not matched to a gene: 5. Germline V gene lookup returns CDR1 MGHDK and CDR2 SYGVNS. This CDR3 region has 16 residues. The CDR3 nucleotides are TGTGCCAGCAGTGCGTGGACAGGGGTATCTGGAAACACCATATATTTT. Translated: CASSAWTGVSGNTIYF.

This sequence joins TRBV18 and TRBJ2-2, with D unclear. This CDR3 spans 16 amino acids. Between the trimmed V and J ends, which lost 1 base and 4 bases, there was a span of 13 bases. Germline CDR1 is KGHSH and CDR2 is LQKENI. The CDR3 nucleotides are TGTGCCAGCTCACCACGCTCCCCGGCGGCCACCGGGGAGCTGTTTTTT. This gives the protein CASSPRSPAATGELFF.

The V and J genes are TRBV25-1 and TRBJ2-5; 9 bases line up with TRBD2. The V gene end was trimmed by 4 bases and the J gene end by 4 bases; junction bases not matched to a gene: 4. There are 14 residues in the CDR3. Germline lookup yields CDR1 MGHDK and CDR2 SYGVNS. This chain's CDR3 is CASSVASGVETQYF. CDR3 nucleotides: TGTGCCAGCAGTGTGGCTAGCGGGGTAGAGACCCAGTACTTC.

The V gene is TRBV27, the J gene TRBJ1-2; weak D call: TRBD1 (5 bases). The CDR3 consists of 13 residues. Germline CDR1 is MNHEY and CDR2 is SMNVEV (reference sequence). The V end was cut by 6 bases, the J end by 6 bases, with 14 bases between. The CDR3 DNA sequence: TGTGCCAGCAGCCCCTCGGGGGTCCATGGCTACACCTTC. Translation: CASSPSGVHGYTF.

This clone came up a few times. The chain is built from TRBV11-2 and TRBJ1-1; D possibly corresponds to TRBD1 (6 bases). The CDR3 extends over 13 amino acids. V was clipped by 2 bases and J by 7 bases, with 11 bases between them. Germline-derived CDR1 and CDR2 are SGHAT and FQNNGV. The CDR3 DNA is TGTGCCAGCAGCTTACAGGGGAGGGGTGAAGCTTTCTTT. It translates to CASSLQGRGEAFF.

Here the CDR3 DNA reads TGCAGCGTTGCTGATACAGGGGGTAACTATGGCTACACCTTC. As protein: CSVADTGGNYGYTF. The V call is TRBV29-1, the J call TRBJ1-2; 8 bases are a match to TRBD1. The CDR3 runs to 14 residues. V dropped 4 bases and J dropped 1; count of bases not matched to a gene: 5. Germline V gene lookup returns CDR1 SQVTM and CDR2 ANQGSEA.

V usage is TRBV28 and J usage is TRBJ1-2; the match to TRBD1 covers 12 bases. The CDR3 is made up of 17 amino acids. V trimming: 3 bases; J trimming: 6 bases; junction bases outside the gene matches: 11. Germline V gene lookup returns CDR1 MDHEN and CDR2 SYDVKM. CDR3 loop: CASSFFHSGQGAHGYTF. CDR3 bases: TGTGCCAGCAGTTTTTTCCATTCGGGACAGGGGGCCCATGGCTACACCTTC.

The chain joins TRBV9 to TRBJ1-6, with 11 bases aligning to TRBD1. Germline CDR1 and CDR2: SGDLS and YYNGEE. V dropped 4 bases and J dropped 9; count of bases not matched to a gene: 9. There are 16 residues in the CDR3. The CDR3 DNA sequence: TGTGCCAGCAGCTCGGGGGGACAGGGGGAAGGTTCACCCCTCCACTTT. It specifies CASSSGGQGEGSPLHF. The full variable domain, in which reference TRBV9 and TRBJ1-6 provide the parts outside the CDR3, is DSGVTQTPKHLITATGQRVTLRCSPRSGDLSVYWYQQSLDQGLQFLIQYYNGEERAKGNILERFSAQQFPDLHSELNLSSLELGDSALYFCASSSGGQGEGSPLHFGNGTRLTVT.

The chain uses TRBV18 and TRBJ1-3; possible D gene TRBD1, 6 bases. The CDR3 extends over 17 amino acids. Trimming removed 3 bases at V and 0 bases at J, with 15 bases between. Germline CDR1 is KGHSH and CDR2 is LQKENI. CDR3 sequence (DNA): TGTGCCAGCTCACCCTTGGGGGCTTATGCCTCTGGAAACACCATATATTTT. Amino acids: CASSPLGAYASGNTIYF.

The gene calls are TRBV9 and TRBJ1-3, with 7 bases lining up with TRBD1. Germline loops: CDR1 SGDLS, CDR2 YYNGEE. The V segment lost 3 bases and the J segment 2 bases; nucleotides outside the gene matches: 5. The CDR3 runs to 15 residues. Here the CDR3 reads CASSARDRAGNTIYF. The CDR3, as DNA: TGTGCCAGCAGCGCCCGAGACAGGGCTGGAAACACCATATATTTT. Variable domain in full (rest from reference TRBV9 and TRBJ1-3): DSGVTQTPKHLITATGQRVTLRCSPRSGDLSVYWYQQSLDQGLQFLIQYYNGEERAKGNILERFSAQQFPDLHSELNLSSLELGDSALYFCASSARDRAGNTIYFGEGSWLTVV.

This clone turned up a few times. V is TRBV30 and J is TRBJ1-2; 9 positions agree with TRBD1. The trim removed 5 bases at V and 4 bases at J, leaving 11 bases unmatched. The CDR3 is made up of 15 amino acids. Germline assignment: CDR1 GTSNPN and CDR2 SVGIG (reference sequence). DNA of the CDR3: TGTGCCTGGTTCCGGGACAGGGTAATCCCCTATGGCTACACCTTC. Encoded protein: CAWFRDRVIPYGYTF.

A single count supports this clone. V is TRBV6-6 and J is TRBJ1-2, with a weak D call TRBD1 (5 bases). In germline, CDR1 is MNHNY, CDR2 SVGAGI (reference sequence). Trimming removed 9 bases from V and 7 bases from J, with 18 bases in between. This CDR3 region has 13 residues. The CDR3 DNA is TGTGCCAGTATGACCGAAACAGGTTTTGGCTACACCTTC. It codes for CASMTETGFGYTF.

This sequence joins TRBV4-3 and TRBJ2-2; D call uncertain. This CDR3 comprises 14 residues. In germline, CDR1 is LGHNA, CDR2 YSLEER. The V end lost 0 bases, the J end lost 1 base, and 3 bases lay between the germline ends. The CDR3 DNA reads as TGCGCCAGCAGCCAAGATCGGAACACCGGGGAGCTGTTTTTT. Protein product: CASSQDRNTGELFF.